This T cell receptor beta chain was sequenced during a study of cytomegalovirus exposure and HLA in healthy donors. Study conclusions and caveats: When analyzed later, a missense DCLRE1C variant was found to be linked to TCR beta V- and J-gene trimming. Researchers counted roughly 150 TCR beta chains as cytomegalovirus-associated.

PCR was performed using 60 Vbeta and 13 Jbeta primers. Data came from immunoSEQ multiplex PCR; TCRdb stores just in-frame clones and leaves some out. Of around 300,000 clones listed, 84% are singletons. Comment on this clone: Its antigen remains unidentified. At the DNA level, this CDR3 is encoded by other sequences in the same sample as well.

V trimming: 5 bases; J trimming: 3 bases; junction bases outside the gene matches: 6. The CDR3 loop spans 15 amino acids. Germline V gene data show CDR1 as LNHDA and CDR2 as SQIVND (reference sequence). Sequenced material: PBMCs. The sequence derives from a woman in her thirties or forties in good health and CMV-seropositive. The chain recombines TRBV19 with TRBJ1-4; 7 bases fit TRBD1. The chain's CDR3 is CASSATGSANEKLFF. In nucleotides, the CDR3 is TGTGCCAGTAGTGCGACAGGGTCGGCTAATGAAAAACTGTTTTTT.